The present T cell receptor beta chain was sequenced within a study of Graves' ophthalmopathy and Graves' hyperthyroidism (dated by TCRdb to 2016 to 2018). Some background on the complete study: Hyperthyroidism was considered stable if no progression to ophthalmopathy occurred within 18 months of follow-up. The study used signatures of the TCR beta repertoire to tell Graves' ophthalmopathy apart from Graves' hyperthyroidism and to predict which patients would progress to ophthalmopathy. In total, 135 blood samples were TCR-sequenced: fewer than 50 ophthalmopathy, approximately 80 hyperthyroidism and roughly 17 hyperthyroidism-to-ophthalmopathy patients. A discovery set of 100 or so patients (roughly 43 ophthalmopathy, 57 stable hyperthyroidism) was enrolled to explore V-J signatures distinguishing ophthalmopathy from hyperthyroidism. The independent validation cohort included roughly 19 hyperthyroidism patients plus 17 patients who later progressed from hyperthyroidism to ophthalmopathy. In five to seven hyperthyroidism patients, T-cell repertoires of thyroid tissue and blood were compared. Once sampling was done, hyperthyroidism patients were given methimazole at a starting dose of 30 mg daily, while ophthalmopathy patients were given high-dose intravenous methylprednisolone. Results and caveats for the whole study, not just this receptor: In cross-validation, the 13-signature model distinguished ophthalmopathy from stable hyperthyroidism with about 87% sensitivity and roughly 81% specificity, and in the test set the corresponding values were roughly 80% and 76%. In validation, the model predicted ophthalmopathy progression with more than 70% sensitivity and around 72% specificity; more than ten predicted patients were CT-confirmed with GO in a median of around 6 months. Most of the expanded thyroid clonotypes with a frequency above 0.001 were also detected in blood, and it was suggested that the thyroid immune response may be reflected by blood repertoires. No statistical method was used to predetermine the sample size, and group allocation was not hidden from the investigators.

The hyperthyroidism patients were 18 to 65 years old and newly diagnosed, with a disease duration of less than 2 months. Patients with other autoimmune diseases, uncontrolled infections, pregnancy or lactation were excluded from the study. Diagnosis relied on clinical symptoms, serum thyroxine, TRAb, thyroid ultrasound and orbital computed tomography. Total RNA was extracted using Trizol reagent, and RNA quality was checked on an Agilent 2100 Bioanalyzer. This clonotype showed up many times. The target of this receptor is not known. Per-base qualities were not stored, and no clone one base away is much larger. From the cysteine up to the phenylalanine, the CDR3 has a length of 12 residues. CDR3 DNA only is kept here, 36 bases in frame from base 1. Here V drops 9 bases and J drops 2 bases, and the junction holds 2 bases not matched to any gene. Per the germline V gene, SNHLY is the CDR1 and FYNNEI is the CDR2.

TCR beta CDR3 regions were amplified from RNA transcripts for repertoire sequencing. HTBI primers and the Qiagen OneStep RT-PCR kit were used in a first-round RT-PCR, which was followed by a second-round multiplex PCR, size selection and purification. Libraries were sequenced paired-end with 100 bp reads on an Illumina HiSeq2000. In the source study's methods: SOAPnuke was used for read processing, and reads with adapters, uncalled bases, a mean Phred below 15, or no exact constant-primer or identifier match were discarded. COPE v1.2.5 was used to merge high-quality paired reads. Unique nucleotide sequences were defined as clonotypes and aligned to IMGT TRB V, D and J references using MiTCR v1.1. The analysis was limited to V-J combinations with a frequency above 0.0001, which together covered roughly 99% of the repertoires. A TCR clonal expansion and chaos score per V-J combination was defined as the ratio of F50 clonal expansion to chaos observed in the TCRdist matrix. Features were reduced by Welch's t-statistics and random forest to 10 to 15 V-J combinations, which fed a naive Bayes classifier. The Morisita-Horn index was used to measure how similar the thyroid and blood repertoires were. Using fastp at Q25 and MiXCR, TCRdb reprocessed the public reads and kept productive beta chains. Rows are combined by CDR3 protein, so each entry shows the most common genes and DNA. TCRdb's processing, not the authors' own work, is the source of the V and J calls. This sample lists around 520,000 distinct CDR3 sequences; roughly 40% were detected once. The ten largest clones take up about 4.2% of the sample.

This TCR came from an adult man with Graves' hyperthyroidism. Source material: peripheral blood or thyroid tissue (not recorded which). The chain uses TRBV2 and TRBJ1-1, with 8 bases matching TRBD1. The DNA sequence reads TGTGCCAGACAGGGGGACAACACTGAAGCTTTCTTT. Its product reads: CARQGDNTEAFF.